The TCR beta chain described here comes from a study of blood T cells in healthy people across ages. This clonotype was seen at least ten times. A J-beta primer mix and a sample-barcoded 5' primer were used in a second PCR of roughly 6 to 11 cycles. TCRdb reprocessed the 5' RACE reads with MiXCR, giving one entry per CDR3 protein. The sample yields roughly 1,500,000 distinct CDR3 sequences, approximately 32% seen once. CDR1 SGHVS and CDR2 FQNEAQ come from the germline V gene. Losses at the gene ends were 5 bases for V and 3 bases for J; bases not matched to a gene: 7. This CDR3 contains 16 residues. The TCR sequence derives from a woman in her twenties or thirties in good health. The sample was blood. J is TRBJ2-1 and V is TRBV7-8; 10 bases map to TRBD2. The CDR3: CASSAAGTSVYNEQFF. Here the CDR3 DNA reads TGTGCCAGCAGCGCGGCGGGGACTAGCGTCTACAATGAGCAGTTCTTC.